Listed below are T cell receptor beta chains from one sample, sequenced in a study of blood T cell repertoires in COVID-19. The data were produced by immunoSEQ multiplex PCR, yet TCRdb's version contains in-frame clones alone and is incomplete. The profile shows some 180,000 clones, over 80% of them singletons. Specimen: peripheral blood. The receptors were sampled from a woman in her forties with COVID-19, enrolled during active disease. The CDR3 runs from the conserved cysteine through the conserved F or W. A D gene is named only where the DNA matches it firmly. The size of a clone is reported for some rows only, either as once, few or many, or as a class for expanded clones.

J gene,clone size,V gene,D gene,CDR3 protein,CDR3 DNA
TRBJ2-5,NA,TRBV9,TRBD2,CASSYRAGPQETQYF,TGTGCCAGCAGCTACCGAGCGGGACCTCAAGAGACCCAGTACTTC
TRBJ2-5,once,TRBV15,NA,CATSGGHRETQYF,TGTGCCACCAGCGGCGGTCACCGGGAGACCCAGTACTTC
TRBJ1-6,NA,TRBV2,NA,CASRRGGSYNSPLHF,TGTGCCAGCAGGCGAGGGGGCTCCTATAATTCACCCCTCCACTTT
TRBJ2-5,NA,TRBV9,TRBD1,CASSVEQGAKTQYF,TGTGCCAGCAGCGTAGAACAGGGGGCGAAGACCCAGTACTTC
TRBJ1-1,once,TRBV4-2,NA,CASSQGLTPTEAFF,TGTGCCAGCAGCCAAGGGCTGACTCCCACTGAAGCTTTCTTT
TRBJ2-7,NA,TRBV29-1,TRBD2,CSVSGLASGRTSYEQYF,TGCAGCGTTTCAGGGCTCGCTAGCGGGAGGACGTCCTACGAGCAGTACTTC
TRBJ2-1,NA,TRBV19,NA,CASSLGGVPYNEQFF,TGTGCCAGTAGTCTTGGAGGGGTCCCGTACAATGAGCAGTTCTTC
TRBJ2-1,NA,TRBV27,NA,CASSSVAGTYNEQFF,TGTGCCAGCAGTTCGGTCGCGGGGACCTACAATGAGCAGTTCTTC
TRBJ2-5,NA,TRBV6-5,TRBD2,CASSYMGGGPLETQYF,TGTGCCAGCAGTTACATGGGCGGGGGGCCGTTAGAGACCCAGTACTTC
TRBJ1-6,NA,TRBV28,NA,CASSPPGTYNSPLHF,TGTGCCAGCAGCCCGCCGGGGACATATAATTCACCCCTCCACTTT
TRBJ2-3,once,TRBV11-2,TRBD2,CASSSPEGLAGGRNTQYF,TGTGCCAGCAGCTCGCCTGAGGGGCTAGCGGGGGGGCGAAATACGCAGTATTTT
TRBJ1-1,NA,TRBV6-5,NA,CASIKTGQFTEAFF,TGTGCCAGCATCAAAACGGGTCAGTTTACTGAAGCTTTCTTT
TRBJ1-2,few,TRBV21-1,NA,CASSTRQGDYGYTF,TGTGCCAGCAGCACCAGACAGGGTGACTATGGCTACACCTTC
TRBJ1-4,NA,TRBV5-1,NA,CASSLEGDISKKLFF,TGCGCCAGCAGCTTGGAGGGGGACATCTCCAAAAAACTGTTTTTT
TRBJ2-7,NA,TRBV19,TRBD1,CASSPGQGPYEQYF,TGTGCCAGTAGTCCGGGACAGGGTCCCTACGAGCAGTACTTC
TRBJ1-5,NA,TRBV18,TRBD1,CASSFGTALSNQPQHF,TGTGCCAGCTCGTTTGGGACAGCCTTGAGCAATCAGCCCCAGCATTTT
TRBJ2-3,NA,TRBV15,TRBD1,CATSRDGKGRGIDTQYF,TGTGCCACCAGCAGAGATGGTAAAGGCAGGGGGATAGATACGCAGTATTTT
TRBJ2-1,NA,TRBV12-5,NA,CASGLVHSEQFF,TGTGCTAGTGGTTTGGTACACAGTGAGCAGTTCTTC
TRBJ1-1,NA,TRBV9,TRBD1,CASSARQGLNTEAFF,TGTGCCAGCAGCGCGAGACAGGGGTTGAACACTGAAGCTTTCTTT
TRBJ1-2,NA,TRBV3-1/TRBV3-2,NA,CASSQDVGQAYGYTF,TGTGCCAGCAGCCAAGATGTCGGTCAAGCCTATGGCTACACCTTC
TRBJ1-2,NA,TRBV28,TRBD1,CASSSPTGAFYGYTF,TGTGCCAGCAGTTCCCCCACAGGGGCCTTCTATGGCTACACCTTC
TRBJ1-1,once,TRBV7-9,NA,CASSEGVGMNTEAFF,TGTGCCAGCAGCGAAGGGGTTGGGATGAACACTGAAGCTTTCTTT
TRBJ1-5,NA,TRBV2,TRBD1,CASQKIQGANQPQHF,TGTGCCAGCCAAAAAATACAGGGGGCGAATCAGCCCCAGCATTTT
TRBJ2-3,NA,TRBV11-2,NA,CASSPRTTASSTDTQYF,TGTGCCAGCAGCCCGAGGACTACCGCCTCGAGCACAGATACGCAGTATTTT